These T cell receptor beta chains were read from a single sample in a study of technical replicates of blood from several donors. Assay: immunoSEQ multiplex PCR; the TCRdb copy retains only in-frame clones and omits some. The sample yields about 80,000 clones, approximately 86% seen once. Sequenced material: PBMCs. The receptors stem from a human donor in good health. Some clones in this sample may be carry-over from other donors' samples. Both conserved end residues are part of each CDR3. D genes are given only for firm matches. Expanded clones are given a class, and other clones once, few, many or no size at all.

j_call: TRBJ2-7
d_call: -
clone_size: -
v_call: TRBV10-3
cdr3_aa: CAIRKNTGNYEQYF
cdr3_nt: TGTGCCATCAGGAAAAATACAGGGAACTACGAGCAGTACTTC

j_call: TRBJ1-2
d_call: TRBD1
clone_size: -
v_call: TRBV9
cdr3_aa: CASSVGTGPMGYTF
cdr3_nt: TGTGCCAGCAGCGTGGGGACAGGTCCTATGGGCTACACCTTC

j_call: TRBJ2-4
d_call: -
clone_size: many
v_call: TRBV9
cdr3_aa: CASSRADGMDIQYF
cdr3_nt: TGTGCCAGCAGCAGAGCGGATGGGATGGACATTCAGTACTTC

j_call: TRBJ2-7
d_call: -
clone_size: -
v_call: TRBV9
cdr3_aa: CASSVGQASSYEQYF
cdr3_nt: TGTGCCAGCAGCGTAGGACAGGCTAGCTCCTACGAGCAGTACTTC

j_call: TRBJ2-7
d_call: -
clone_size: -
v_call: TRBV6-5
cdr3_aa: CASSYRSRGASREQYF
cdr3_nt: TGTGCCAGCAGTTACAGAAGTCGGGGGGCGTCCCGCGAGCAGTACTTC

j_call: TRBJ1-2
d_call: -
clone_size: -
v_call: TRBV6-5
cdr3_aa: CASGQGPYYGYTF
cdr3_nt: TGTGCCAGCGGCCAGGGGCCATACTATGGCTACACCTTC

j_call: TRBJ1-5
d_call: TRBD1
clone_size: -
v_call: TRBV29-1
cdr3_aa: CSGGQENQPQHF
cdr3_nt: TGCAGCGGAGGACAGGAGAATCAGCCCCAGCATTTT

j_call: TRBJ2-1
d_call: TRBD2
clone_size: -
v_call: TRBV9
cdr3_aa: CASSSREGSGNEQFF
cdr3_nt: TGTGCCAGCAGCTCCCGGGAGGGGTCGGGTAATGAGCAGTTCTTC

j_call: TRBJ2-7
d_call: -
clone_size: -
v_call: TRBV6-1
cdr3_aa: CASSVRYPGGVAYEQYF
cdr3_nt: TGTGCCAGCAGTGTACGTTATCCCGGCGGAGTCGCCTACGAGCAGTACTTC

j_call: TRBJ2-6
d_call: -
clone_size: few
v_call: TRBV2
cdr3_aa: CASSATISGANVLTF
cdr3_nt: TGTGCCAGCAGTGCTACCATTTCTGGGGCCAACGTCCTGACTTTC

j_call: TRBJ1-1
d_call: -
clone_size: few
v_call: TRBV16
cdr3_aa: CASSPTQVNTEAFF
cdr3_nt: TGTGCCAGCAGCCCCACTCAGGTAAACACTGAAGCTTTCTTT

j_call: TRBJ2-5
d_call: TRBD2
clone_size: -
v_call: TRBV30
cdr3_aa: CASNAGAGRETQYF
cdr3_nt: TGTGCCTCAAACGCGGGAGCCGGAAGAGAGACCCAGTACTTC

j_call: TRBJ1-5
d_call: TRBD1
clone_size: -
v_call: TRBV10-3
cdr3_aa: CAIRGQEGQPQHF
cdr3_nt: TGTGCCATCAGGGGACAGGAAGGTCAGCCCCAGCATTTT

j_call: TRBJ2-4
d_call: TRBD2
clone_size: -
v_call: TRBV2
cdr3_aa: CASKVGGGIENIQYF
cdr3_nt: TGTGCCAGCAAAGTCGGCGGGGGGATCGAAAACATTCAGTACTTC

j_call: TRBJ2-7
d_call: TRBD2
clone_size: once
v_call: TRBV6-5
cdr3_aa: CASSYSGLDSYEQYF
cdr3_nt: TGTGCCAGCAGTTACTCAGGACTAGACTCCTACGAGCAGTACTTC

j_call: TRBJ2-2
d_call: -
clone_size: -
v_call: TRBV19
cdr3_aa: CASKQGSNTGELFF
cdr3_nt: TGTGCCAGTAAGCAGGGGTCGAACACCGGGGAGCTGTTTTTT

j_call: TRBJ1-4
d_call: -
clone_size: -
v_call: TRBV6-1
cdr3_aa: CATQDGFNEKLFF
cdr3_nt: TGTGCCACCCAAGACGGGTTTAATGAAAAACTGTTTTTT

j_call: TRBJ2-5
d_call: -
clone_size: -
v_call: TRBV9
cdr3_aa: CASSVGTGSKTQYF
cdr3_nt: TGTGCCAGCAGCGTAGGCACGGGTTCCAAGACCCAGTACTTC

j_call: TRBJ1-1
d_call: -
clone_size: -
v_call: TRBV19
cdr3_aa: CASTLSQNTEAFF
cdr3_nt: TGTGCCAGTACACTCTCCCAGAACACTGAAGCTTTCTTT

j_call: TRBJ2-2
d_call: TRBD2
clone_size: -
v_call: TRBV19
cdr3_aa: CASIRTSRYTGELFF
cdr3_nt: TGTGCCAGTATTAGGACTAGCAGATACACCGGGGAGCTGTTTTTT

j_call: TRBJ2-1
d_call: TRBD2
clone_size: few
v_call: TRBV2
cdr3_aa: CASSLSGRSSYNEQFF
cdr3_nt: TGTGCCAGCAGTCTTAGCGGGAGAAGCTCCTACAATGAGCAGTTCTTC

j_call: TRBJ1-1
d_call: -
clone_size: -
v_call: TRBV5-8
cdr3_aa: CASSPGQRMNTEAFF
cdr3_nt: TGTGCCAGCAGCCCAGGACAGAGGATGAACACTGAAGCTTTCTTT

j_call: TRBJ2-6
d_call: TRBD1
clone_size: -
v_call: TRBV6-4
cdr3_aa: CASSTGQGPGANVLTF
cdr3_nt: TGTGCCAGCAGTACGGGACAGGGGCCCGGGGCCAACGTCCTGACTTTC

j_call: TRBJ1-5
d_call: -
clone_size: -
v_call: TRBV13
cdr3_aa: CASSFRRQASNQPQHF
cdr3_nt: TGTGCCAGCAGCTTCCGACGACAGGCTAGCAATCAGCCCCAGCATTTT

j_call: TRBJ1-1
d_call: TRBD1
clone_size: -
v_call: TRBV19
cdr3_aa: CASNLGTGLNTEAFF
cdr3_nt: TGTGCCAGTAATTTAGGGACAGGCTTGAACACTGAAGCTTTCTTT

j_call: TRBJ1-4
d_call: TRBD1
clone_size: -
v_call: TRBV10-3
cdr3_aa: CAIAQGQGEKLFF
cdr3_nt: TGTGCCATCGCTCAGGGACAGGGCGAAAAACTGTTTTTT

j_call: TRBJ1-1
d_call: -
clone_size: -
v_call: TRBV7-2
cdr3_aa: CASSRPDIREAFF
cdr3_nt: TGTGCCAGCAGCCGTCCCGACATCCGAGAAGCTTTCTTT